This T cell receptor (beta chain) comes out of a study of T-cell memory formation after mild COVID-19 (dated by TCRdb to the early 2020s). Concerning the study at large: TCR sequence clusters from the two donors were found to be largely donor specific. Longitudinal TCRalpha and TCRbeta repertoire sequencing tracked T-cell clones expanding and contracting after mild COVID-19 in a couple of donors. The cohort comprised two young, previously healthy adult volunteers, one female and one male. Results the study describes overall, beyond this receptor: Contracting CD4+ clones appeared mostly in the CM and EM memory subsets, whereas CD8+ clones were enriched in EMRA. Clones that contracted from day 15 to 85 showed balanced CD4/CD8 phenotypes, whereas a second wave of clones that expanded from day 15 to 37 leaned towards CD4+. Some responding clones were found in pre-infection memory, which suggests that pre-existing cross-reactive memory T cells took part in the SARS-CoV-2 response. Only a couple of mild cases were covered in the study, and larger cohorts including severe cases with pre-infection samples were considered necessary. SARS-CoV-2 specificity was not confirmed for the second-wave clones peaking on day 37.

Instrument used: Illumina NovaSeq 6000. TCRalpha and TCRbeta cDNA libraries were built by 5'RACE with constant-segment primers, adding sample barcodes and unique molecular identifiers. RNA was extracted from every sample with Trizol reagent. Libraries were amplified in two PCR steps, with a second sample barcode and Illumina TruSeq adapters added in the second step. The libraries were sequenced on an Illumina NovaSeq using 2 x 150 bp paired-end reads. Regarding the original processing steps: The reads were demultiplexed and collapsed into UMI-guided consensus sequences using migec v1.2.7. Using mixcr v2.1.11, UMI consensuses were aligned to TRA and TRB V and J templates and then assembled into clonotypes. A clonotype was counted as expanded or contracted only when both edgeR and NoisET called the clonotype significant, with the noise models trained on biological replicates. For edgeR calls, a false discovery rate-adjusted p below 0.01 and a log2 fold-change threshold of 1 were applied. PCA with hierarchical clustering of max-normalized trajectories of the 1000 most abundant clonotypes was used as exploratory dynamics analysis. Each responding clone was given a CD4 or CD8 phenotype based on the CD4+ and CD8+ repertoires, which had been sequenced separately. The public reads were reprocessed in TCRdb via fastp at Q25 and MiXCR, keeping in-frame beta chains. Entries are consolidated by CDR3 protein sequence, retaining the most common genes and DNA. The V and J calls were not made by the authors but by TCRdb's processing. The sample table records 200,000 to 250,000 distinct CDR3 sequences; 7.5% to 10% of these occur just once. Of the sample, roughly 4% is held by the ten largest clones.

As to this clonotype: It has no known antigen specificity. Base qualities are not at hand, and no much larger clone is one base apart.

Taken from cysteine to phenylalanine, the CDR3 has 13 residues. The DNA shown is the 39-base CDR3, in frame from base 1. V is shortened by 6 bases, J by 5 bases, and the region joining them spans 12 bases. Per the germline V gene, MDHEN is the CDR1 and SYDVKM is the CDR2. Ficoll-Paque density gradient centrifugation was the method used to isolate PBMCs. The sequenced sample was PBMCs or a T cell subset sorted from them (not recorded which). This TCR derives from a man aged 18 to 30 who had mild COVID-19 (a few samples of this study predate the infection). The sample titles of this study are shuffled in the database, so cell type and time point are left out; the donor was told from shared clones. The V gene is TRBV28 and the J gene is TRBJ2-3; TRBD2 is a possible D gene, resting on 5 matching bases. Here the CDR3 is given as CASRTLGVDTQYF. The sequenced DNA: TGTGCCAGCAGGACCCTCGGGGTAGATACGCAGTATTTT.